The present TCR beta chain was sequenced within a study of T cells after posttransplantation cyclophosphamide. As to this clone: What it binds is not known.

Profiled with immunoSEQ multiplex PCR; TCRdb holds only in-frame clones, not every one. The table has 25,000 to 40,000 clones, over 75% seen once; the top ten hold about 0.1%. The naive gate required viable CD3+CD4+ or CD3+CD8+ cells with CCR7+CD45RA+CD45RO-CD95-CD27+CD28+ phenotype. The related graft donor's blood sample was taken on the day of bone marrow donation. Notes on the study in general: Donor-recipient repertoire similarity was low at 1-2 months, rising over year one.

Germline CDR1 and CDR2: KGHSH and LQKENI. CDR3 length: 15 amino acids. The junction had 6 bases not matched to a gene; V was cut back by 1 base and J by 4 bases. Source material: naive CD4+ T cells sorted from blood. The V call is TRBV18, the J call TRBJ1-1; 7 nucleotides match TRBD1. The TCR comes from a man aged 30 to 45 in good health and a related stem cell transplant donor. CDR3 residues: CASSPRKGGFTEAFF. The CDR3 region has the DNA TGTGCCAGCTCACCACGGAAAGGGGGCTTCACTGAAGCTTTCTTT.